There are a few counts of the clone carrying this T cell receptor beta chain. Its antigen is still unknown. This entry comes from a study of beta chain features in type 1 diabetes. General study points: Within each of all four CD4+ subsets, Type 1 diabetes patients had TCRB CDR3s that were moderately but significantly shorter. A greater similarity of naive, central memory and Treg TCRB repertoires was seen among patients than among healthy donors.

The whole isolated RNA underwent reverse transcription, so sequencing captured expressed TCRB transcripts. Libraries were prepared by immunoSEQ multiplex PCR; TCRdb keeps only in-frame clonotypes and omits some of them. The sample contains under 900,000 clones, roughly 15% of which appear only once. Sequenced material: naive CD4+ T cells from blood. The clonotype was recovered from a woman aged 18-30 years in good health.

CDR3 nucleotide sequence: TGTGCCAGCAGCCCCCGGACTAGTTTTGAATCCGGGGAGCTGTTTTTT. It translates to CASSPRTSFESGELFF. The gene calls are TRBV9 and TRBJ2-2, with 7 positions matching TRBD2. Per the germline V gene, CDR1 is SGDLS and CDR2 is YYNGEE. Trimming cost V 4 bases and J 6 bases; bases outside gene matches: 12. The CDR3 runs 16 residues. Full variable domain (outside the CDR3, taken from reference TRBV9 and TRBJ2-2): DSGVTQTPKHLITATGQRVTLRCSPRSGDLSVYWYQQSLDQGLQFLIQYYNGEERAKGNILERFSAQQFPDLHSELNLSSLELGDSALYFCASSPRTSFESGELFFGEGSRLTVL.